This TCR beta chain was sequenced during a study of blood T cell repertoires in COVID-19. Study details: Donors in the United States, Italy and Spain gave samples during acute or convalescent COVID-19. PBMCs, B-cell-depleted T cells, or T cells provided the cDNA or gDNA that made up the material.

The CDR3 contains 14 residues. Germline V CDR1 and CDR2: KGHDR, SFDVKD. Deletions cut 7 bases from V and 1 base from J, with 9 bases between. In the study's own analysis: Amplified reference gene primers provided the basis for estimating nucleated cell counts. Profiled with immunoSEQ multiplex PCR; TCRdb holds only in-frame clones, not every one. V, J and clone size derive from that table, while D and trimming were established from the DNA sequence. The sample shows roughly 390,000 clones, around 85% of them seen only once. V and J are TRBV24-1 and TRBJ2-2; tentative D call: TRBD2 (6 bases). The TCR was taken from a woman in her late teens or twenties with acute or convalescent COVID-19. Sequencing input: peripheral blood. The CDR3 sequence is CATREGRNTGELFF. CDR3 nucleotide sequence: TGTGCCACCAGGGAGGGCCGGAACACCGGGGAGCTGTTTTTT.